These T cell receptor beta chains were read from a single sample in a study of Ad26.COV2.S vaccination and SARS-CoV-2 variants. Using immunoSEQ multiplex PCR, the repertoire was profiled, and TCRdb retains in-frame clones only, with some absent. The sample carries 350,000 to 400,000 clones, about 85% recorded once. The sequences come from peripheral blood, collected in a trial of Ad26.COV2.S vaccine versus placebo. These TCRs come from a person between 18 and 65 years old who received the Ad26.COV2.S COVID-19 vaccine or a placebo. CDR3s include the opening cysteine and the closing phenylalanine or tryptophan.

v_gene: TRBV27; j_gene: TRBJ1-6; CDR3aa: CASSFIGHNSPLHF
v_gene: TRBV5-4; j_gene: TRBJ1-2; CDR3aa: CASSSGHYGYTF
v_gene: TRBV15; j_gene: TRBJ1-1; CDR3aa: CATSLQQSAEAFF
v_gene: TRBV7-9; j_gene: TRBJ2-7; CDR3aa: CASSTGTGGVYEQYF
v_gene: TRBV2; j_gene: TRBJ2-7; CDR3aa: CASMYGQGNEQYF
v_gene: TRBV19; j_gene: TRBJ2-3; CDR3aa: CASSNDLAGGQDTQYF
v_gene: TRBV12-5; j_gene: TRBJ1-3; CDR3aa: CASGWFRPIAGNTIYF
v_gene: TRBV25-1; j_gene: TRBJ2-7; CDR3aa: CASSAAASYEQYF
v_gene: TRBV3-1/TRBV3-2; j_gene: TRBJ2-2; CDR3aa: CASSRGTGSNTGELFF
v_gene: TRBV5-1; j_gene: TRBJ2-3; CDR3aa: CASSLVPATDTQYF
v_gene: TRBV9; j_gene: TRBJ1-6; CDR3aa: CASSVAGGPYNSPLHF
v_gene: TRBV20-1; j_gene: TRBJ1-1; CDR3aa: CSARDTGAFF
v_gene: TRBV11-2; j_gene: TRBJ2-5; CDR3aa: CASSMDREETQYF
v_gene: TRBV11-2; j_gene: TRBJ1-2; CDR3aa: CASSLAGNYGYTF
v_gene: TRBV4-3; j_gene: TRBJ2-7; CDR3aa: CASSPGRGSYEQYF
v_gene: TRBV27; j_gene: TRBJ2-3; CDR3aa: CASRPSGLGTDTQYF
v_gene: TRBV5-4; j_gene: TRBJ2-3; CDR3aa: CASSLIPGASTDTQYF
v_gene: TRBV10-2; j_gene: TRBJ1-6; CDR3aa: CASIGGYNSPLHF
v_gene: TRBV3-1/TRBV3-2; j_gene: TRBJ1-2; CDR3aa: CASSQAGNYGYTF
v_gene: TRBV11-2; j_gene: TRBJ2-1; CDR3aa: CASSRGRYNEQFF
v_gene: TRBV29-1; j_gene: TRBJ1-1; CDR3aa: CSAGQGSEAFF
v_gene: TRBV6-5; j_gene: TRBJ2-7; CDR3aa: CASSYRPNYEQYF
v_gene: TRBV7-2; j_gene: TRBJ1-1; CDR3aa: CASSEQTSFRAFF
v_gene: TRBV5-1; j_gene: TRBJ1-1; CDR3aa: CASSLEGAEAFF
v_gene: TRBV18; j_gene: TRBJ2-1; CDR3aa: CASSPKGGSYNEQFF
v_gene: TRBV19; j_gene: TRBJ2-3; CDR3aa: CASARGEDTQYF
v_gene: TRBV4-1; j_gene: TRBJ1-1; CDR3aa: CASSGAGGPSADTEAFF
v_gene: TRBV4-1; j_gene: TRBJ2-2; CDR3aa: CASSQGTLNTGELFF
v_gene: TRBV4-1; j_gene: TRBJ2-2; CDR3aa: CASSHTGTGTGELFF